This TCR beta chain was obtained from a study of blood T cell repertoires in COVID-19. Study-level background: Specimens from acute and convalescent COVID-19 originated in the United States, Italy and Spain. PBMCs, B-cell-depleted T cells, or T cells were the source of the cDNA or gDNA that made up the material.

This CDR3 comprises 20 residues. Authors' analysis steps: Researchers report that nucleated cell counts were estimated from reference gene primer amplification. Repertoires were generated with immunoSEQ multiplex PCR, while TCRdb's copy carries only in-frame clones and drops some. V and J calls and clone size are given by that table; D and trimming were obtained from the DNA. The data hold approximately 260,000 clones, with over 75% observed a single time. The sample comprised peripheral blood. The chain has TRBV21-1 and TRBJ1-5; the table's D call, TRBD1, was not checked against the DNA. TRBV21-1 is marked as a pseudogene. The clonotype comes from a human donor in a cohort sampled during active COVID-19. CDR3 sequence (DNA): TGTGCCAGCAGCAATGTCACTACGGGACAGGGAGTTTATAGCAATCAGCCCCAGCATTTT. Its protein is CASSNVTTGQGVYSNQPQHF.